This T cell receptor (beta chain) was recorded in a study of tumor-infiltrating lymphocytes in primary liver carcinoma. The wider study: Sequencing of the samples generated roughly 3.65 to 7.5 million productive TCRbeta reads, with similar yields across tissue types. Study-wide results and caveats: Less overlap was seen in tumor-adjacent and tumor-blood pairs than in tumor region pairs. About 7-25% of top clones, no more, were shared by all five regions.

The investigators made TCR beta cDNA from 500 ng total RNA, using a constant-region primer. For TCR beta, libraries were produced by three nested multiplex PCR rounds using slightly modified ARM-PCR. TRBV1-TRBV30 forward primers paired with a C-beta reverse primer were used in the first two PCR rounds, which ran roughly 10 cycles each. Each CDR3 protein gets one entry after TCRdb re-called the multiplex PCR reads with MiXCR. Here the sample spans tens of thousands of distinct CDR3 sequences, 65% to 80% being singletons. Germline-derived CDR1 and CDR2 are KGHDR and SFDVKD. This CDR3 is built from 13 residues. Trimming stripped 8 bases from V and 0 bases from J, with 10 bases between. Notes on this clonotype: Its antigen is unidentified.

Starting material for RNA and DNA co-extraction consisted of about 17-32 mg of unsorted bulk tissue. The rearrangement uses TRBV24-1 and TRBJ2-7; D remains unclear. This TCR came from a man aged 35 to 55 with primary liver carcinoma and hepatitis B virus infection. The material sequenced was liver tumor tissue from sampling region 1. Subset indicated: tumor region T1, superior pole. This CDR3 is CATKGPPSYEQYF. The CDR3 bases are TGTGCCACCAAGGGTCCCCCCTCCTACGAGCAGTACTTC.